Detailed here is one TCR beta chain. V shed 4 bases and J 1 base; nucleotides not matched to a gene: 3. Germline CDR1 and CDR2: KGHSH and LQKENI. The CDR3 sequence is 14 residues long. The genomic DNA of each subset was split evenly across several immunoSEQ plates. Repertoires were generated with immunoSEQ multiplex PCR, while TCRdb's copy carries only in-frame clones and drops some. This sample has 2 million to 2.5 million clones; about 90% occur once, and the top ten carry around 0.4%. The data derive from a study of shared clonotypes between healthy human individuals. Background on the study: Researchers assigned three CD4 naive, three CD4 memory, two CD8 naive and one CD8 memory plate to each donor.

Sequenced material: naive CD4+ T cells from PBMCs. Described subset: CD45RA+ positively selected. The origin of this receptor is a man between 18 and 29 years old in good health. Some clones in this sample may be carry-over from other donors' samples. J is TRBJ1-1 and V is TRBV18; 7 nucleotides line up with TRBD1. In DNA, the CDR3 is TGTGCCAGCTCACGACAGGGACAGAACACTGAAGCTTTCTTT. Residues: CASSRQGQNTEAFF.